Each of the 32 T cell receptor beta chains below was sequenced from the same sample in a study of blood T cells in healthy people across ages. For the second PCR, which ran for about 7 to 12 cycles, a sample-barcoded 5' primer and a J-beta primer mix were used. TCRdb re-called the 5' RACE reads through MiXCR, storing one row per CDR3 protein. The sample comprises 500,000 to 650,000 distinct CDR3 sequences, about 26% of which are singletons, and approximately 3.7% rests with the top ten. These same data were also listed under a study on T cells of mothers and their children.

The source material was blood. Source of these receptors: a boy younger than 10 in good health.

This clonotype was recorded a few times. The chain employs TRBV20-1 and TRBJ2-5, with 8 positions matching TRBD1. The J call may be wrong; the DNA end is better matched by TRBJ2-1. The CDR3 extends over 13 amino acids. Germline V lookup: CDR1 DFQATT, CDR2 SNEGSKA (reference sequence). CDR3 nucleotide sequence: TGCAGTGCTAGCCCCCCCAGGGGGCTTGAGCAGTTCTTC. Amino acid sequence: CSASPPRGLEQFF.

A few counts support this clonotype. The V gene is TRBV6-2 or TRBV6-3, the J gene TRBJ2-1; D might be TRBD2 (5 bases). This CDR3 has 15 amino acids. Per the germline V gene, CDR1 is MNHEY and CDR2 is SVGEGT. Trimming pared 2 bases from V and 3 bases from J, leaving 11 bases between. The CDR3 sequence: CASSYISEHYNEQFF. CDR3 nucleotides: TGTGCCAGCAGTTACATTAGCGAACACTACAATGAGCAGTTCTTC.

Only a few counts were recorded for this clonotype. The chain links TRBV18 to TRBJ2-5; TRBD1 is a possible D gene (5 bases). With 3 bases removed from V and 2 bases from J, the gap between germline ends came to 16 bases. The CDR3 runs 16 residues. The V gene's germline CDR1 is KGHSH and CDR2 LQKENI. Here the CDR3 reads CASSPVGRVSQETQYF. The CDR3 coding sequence is TGTGCCAGCTCACCTGTGGGCAGGGTCAGTCAAGAGACCCAGTACTTC.

This rearrangement joins TRBV7-8 to TRBJ2-3; 10 bases align to TRBD1. Trimming cost V 4 bases and J 0 bases; bases outside gene matches: 10. The germline V gene has CDR1 SGHVS and CDR2 FQNEAQ. The CDR3 length is 18 residues. The CDR3 sequence: CASSSDHGTGDSTDTQYF. DNA of the CDR3: TGTGCCAGCAGCTCAGACCACGGGACAGGGGATAGCACAGATACGCAGTATTTT.

The chain employs TRBV11-2 and TRBJ2-3, with D maybe TRBD1 (7 bases). From germline, CDR1 is SGHAT and CDR2 FQNNGV. CDR3 length equals 15 residues. The V end lost 5 bases, the J end lost 2 bases, and 14 bases lay between the germline ends. This CDR3 reads CASSMTGRDTDTQYF. The CDR3 DNA sequence: TGTGCCAGCAGCATGACAGGGCGGGACACAGATACGCAGTATTTT.

This chain uses TRBV30 with TRBJ1-1; D gene unclear. The V end was cut by 0 bases, the J end by 1 base, with 9 bases between. The CDR3 is 14 residues long. From germline, CDR1 is GTSNPN and CDR2 SVGIG (reference sequence). The CDR3 here is CAWSVHWGNTEAFF. The CDR3 DNA reads TGTGCCTGGAGTGTACACTGGGGGAACACTGAAGCTTTCTTT.

This clonotype occurred a few times. The V and J genes are TRBV6-1 and TRBJ1-3; the D gene is possibly TRBD1 (5 bases). Trimming took 8 bases from V and 0 from J, leaving 20 bases between them. CDR3 length equals 17 residues. CDR1 is MNHNS, CDR2 SASEGT, per germline. The CDR3 region is CASAVGTGPLSGNTIYF. Here the CDR3 DNA reads TGTGCCAGCGCAGTCGGGACTGGGCCGCTCTCTGGAAACACCATATATTTT.

The rearrangement uses TRBV19 and TRBJ2-7, with D possibly TRBD1 on 7 matching bases. The CDR3 contains 14 residues. Germline V gene sequence: CDR1 LNHDA, CDR2 SQIVND (reference sequence). Trimming left V 1 base short and J 3 bases short, with 10 bases between. Here the CDR3 reads CASSIGGTVYEQYF. CDR3 nucleotide sequence: TGTGCCAGTAGTATAGGCGGGACAGTCTACGAGCAGTACTTC.

The J gene is TRBJ1-2, the V gene TRBV20-1; maybe TRBD1 (5 bases). Germline V gives CDR1 DFQATT, CDR2 SNEGSKA (reference sequence). CDR3 length: 12 residues. V was shortened by 2 bases and J by 6 bases, with 10 bases between the two germline ends. The CDR3 loop reads CSARRGGDGYTF. The CDR3 nucleotides read TGCAGTGCTAGACGCGGGGGGGATGGCTACACCTTC.

The CDR3 nucleotides are TGCGCCAGCAGAGCACAGACTCAATTATCGGGGGCCCAGTACTTC. Translated: CASRAQTQLSGAQYF. This chain joins TRBV5-1 and TRBJ2-5; D perhaps matches TRBD2 (6 bases). The V end lost 5 bases, the J end lost 9 bases, and 23 bases lay between the germline ends. This CDR3 has 15 residues. The germline V gene has CDR1 SGHRS and CDR2 YFSETQ.

This clonotype was picked up a small number of times. Here the CDR3 DNA reads TGTGCCAGCAGTCCGCGGACAGGGGAGGCGGATGAGCAGTTCTTC. Protein product: CASSPRTGEADEQFF. This chain joins TRBV27 and TRBJ2-1; 9 nucleotides align to TRBD1. The germline V gene has CDR1 MNHEY and CDR2 SMNVEV (reference sequence). The junction had 10 bases not matched to a gene; V was cut back by 5 bases and J by 8 bases. The CDR3 consists of 15 residues.

This clonotype has more than one count but fewer than ten. This chain uses TRBV12-3 or TRBV12-4 with TRBJ2-1, with 11 bases aligning to TRBD2. The V and J ends lost 2 bases and 3 bases, in that order; junction bases with no gene match: 9. CDR3 length equals 18 residues. DNA of the CDR3: TGTGCCAGCAGTTTATCTCCGTGGGGACTAGCGGACTACAATGAGCAGTTCTTC. Translated, it gives CASSLSPWGLADYNEQFF.

This sequence joins TRBV12-3 or TRBV12-4 and TRBJ1-1, with TRBD1 as a possible D gene (5 bases). This CDR3 comprises 14 residues. V was clipped by 3 bases and J by 4 bases, with 12 bases between them. CDR3 sequence reads: CASSLRRGGTEAFF. The CDR3 region has the DNA TGTGCCAGCAGTTTGCGGAGGGGAGGCACTGAAGCTTTCTTT.

This clonotype was observed a few times. The chain has TRBV4-3 and TRBJ2-5, with D perhaps matching TRBD1 (5 bases). The DNA end lines up better with TRBJ2-1; the J call may be wrong. The CDR3 runs 15 residues. Germline values: CDR1 LGHNA, CDR2 YSLEER. In DNA, the CDR3 is TGCGCCAGCAGCCAAGATGGGTTAGGGGTCTATGAGCAGTTCTTC. It yields the protein CASSQDGLGVYEQFF.

The chain carries TRBV5-1 and TRBJ2-3, with a possible D match to TRBD2 (6 bases). The germline CDR1 and CDR2 sequences are SGHRS and YFSETQ. The CDR3 loop spans 15 amino acids. Trimming removed 3 bases from V and 6 bases from J, with 17 bases in between. DNA of the CDR3: TGCGCCAGCAGCTCGGGTAGCGGATACTCGGATACGCAGTATTTT. It translates to CASSSGSGYSDTQYF. The whole variable domain, remainder taken from reference TRBV5-1 and TRBJ2-3, is KAGVTQTPRYLIKTRGQQVTLSCSPISGHRSVSWYQQTPGQGLQFLFEYFSETQRNKGNFPGRFSGRQFSNSRSEMNVSTLELGDSALYLCASSSGSGYSDTQYFGPGTRLTVL.

The chain links TRBV15 to TRBJ2-7; the D gene is possibly TRBD2 (5 bases). Trimming took 3 bases from V and 3 from J, leaving 12 bases between them. The length of the CDR3 is 14 residues. Germline-derived CDR1 and CDR2 are LNHNV and YYDKDF (reference sequence). The chain's CDR3 is CATSRALADYEQYF. The CDR3 nucleotides are TGTGCCACCAGCAGGGCTCTAGCCGACTACGAGCAGTACTTC.

In its sample, this clonotype was seen a few times. CDR3 DNA sequence: TGTGCCAGCAAAACTAGCGGCACCGGGGAGCTGTTTTTT. The encoded protein is CASKTSGTGELFF. The V call is TRBV2, the J call TRBJ2-2; 8 positions agree with TRBD2. J gave up 4 bases and V 7 bases, and 2 bases lay outside the gene matches. This CDR3 spans 13 amino acids. CDR1 and CDR2 (germline): SNHLY, FYNNEI.

The V gene is TRBV24-1, the J gene TRBJ2-3; D is ambiguous. Germline values: CDR1 KGHDR, CDR2 SFDVKD. CDR3 length: 19 amino acids. V shed 5 bases and J shed 0 bases, with 23 bases lying between them. CDR3 bases: TGTGCCACCAGTGTCCACTCACCCGGACGGAACCTCAGCACAGATACGCAGTATTTT. Amino acid sequence: CATSVHSPGRNLSTDTQYF.

This chain connects TRBV6-2 or TRBV6-3 to TRBJ1-1; D perhaps matches TRBD1 (5 bases). Germline CDR1 is MNHEY and CDR2 is SVGEGT. V was trimmed by 0 bases and J by 0 bases, leaving 23 bases between them. The CDR3 is 20 residues long. The CDR3 is CASSYSHHLQGSVMNTEAFF. The DNA for the CDR3 is TGTGCCAGCAGTTACTCCCATCATCTGCAGGGTTCGGTCATGAACACTGAAGCTTTCTTT.

CDR3 residues: CASTRSAGQGNTEAFF. CDR3 bases: TGTGCCAGCACCCGGTCAGCGGGACAGGGTAACACTGAAGCTTTCTTT. The chain uses TRBV3-1 and TRBJ1-1; 9 bases agree with TRBD1. The CDR3 is made up of 16 amino acids. From germline, CDR1 is LGHDT and CDR2 YNNKEL (reference sequence). Losses at the gene ends were 7 bases for V and 2 bases for J; bases not matched to a gene: 11.

The chain links TRBV5-1 to TRBJ1-2, with TRBD1 as a possible D gene (6 bases). V was clipped by 4 bases and J by 2 bases, with 15 bases between them. From germline, CDR1 is SGHRS and CDR2 YFSETQ. The CDR3 has 15 amino acids. CDR3 in amino acids: CASSPQGQSNYGYTF. CDR3 DNA sequence: TGCGCCAGCAGCCCACAAGGACAGTCGAACTATGGCTACACCTTC.

The gene calls are TRBV6-2 or TRBV6-3 and TRBJ2-1, with 7 bases that match TRBD2. CDR1 and CDR2 from the germline V gene are MNHEY and SVGEGT. The CDR3 covers 15 residues. The V and J ends lost 7 bases and 3 bases, in that order; junction bases with no gene match: 9. CDR3 protein: CASTPSASGYNEQFF. CDR3 nucleotide sequence: TGTGCCAGCACCCCCTCGGCTAGCGGCTACAATGAGCAGTTCTTC.

The chain is built from TRBV4-2 and TRBJ2-3; 7 bases line up with TRBD2. After removal of 0 bases from V and 5 bases from J, the junction contained 11 bases not matched to a gene. The germline V gene has CDR1 LGHNA and CDR2 YNFKEQ. CDR3 length: 17 amino acids. CDR3 residues: CASSQDHIGGRVDTQYF. Here the CDR3 DNA reads TGTGCCAGCAGCCAAGATCACATCGGGGGGAGGGTAGATACGCAGTATTTT.

V is TRBV14 and J is TRBJ2-5; D is uncertain. V lost 1 base and J 0 bases, leaving 3 bases between the germline ends. The CDR3 has 13 amino acids. CDR1 and CDR2 (germline): SGHDN, FVKESK. The CDR3 DNA follows: TGTGCCAGCAGCCAAGTGGACCAAGAGACCCAGTACTTC. Its translation: CASSQVDQETQYF.

The rearrangement uses TRBV13 and TRBJ2-7, with 8 bases aligning to TRBD1. V trimming: 5 bases; J trimming: 9 bases; junction bases outside the gene matches: 12. This CDR3 is built from 14 residues. Germline V CDR1 and CDR2: PRHDT, FYEKMQ (reference sequence). The CDR3 DNA reads TGTGCCAGCAGCGCCCGACAGGGGTTGGGTGGGCAGTACTTC. Its translation: CASSARQGLGGQYF.

As DNA, the CDR3 is TGTGCCAGCAGTTTTGGGGCCTCTGGGGCCAACGTCCTGACTTTC. Residues: CASSFGASGANVLTF. The chain uses TRBV6-5 and TRBJ2-6, with D possibly being TRBD1 (5 bases). V lost 4 bases and J 0 bases, leaving 7 bases between the germline ends. Germline CDR1 and CDR2: MNHEY and SVGAGI. The CDR3 consists of 15 residues.

The rearrangement joins TRBV25-1 to TRBJ1-1; no definite D call. CDR3 size: 13 residues. From germline, CDR1 is MGHDK and CDR2 SYGVNS. The V end was cut by 1 base, the J end by 0 bases, with 3 bases between. CDR3 bases: TGTGCCAGCAGTGAATTTGTGAACACTGAAGCTTTCTTT. Encoded protein: CASSEFVNTEAFF.

V gene TRBV18 combines with J gene TRBJ1-1, with 7 positions matching TRBD1. Germline values: CDR1 KGHSH, CDR2 LQKENI. The CDR3 extends over 15 amino acids. With 3 bases clipped from V and 1 base from J, the junction kept 5 bases outside the gene matches. The CDR3 spells CASSPEQGKNTEAFF. DNA of the CDR3: TGTGCCAGCTCACCTGAACAGGGGAAGAACACTGAAGCTTTCTTT.

This clonotype has more than one count but fewer than ten. The rearrangement links TRBV4-3 to TRBJ1-2; the match to TRBD1 covers 7 bases. The V segment lost 1 base and the J segment 5 bases; nucleotides outside the gene matches: 7. Germline loops: CDR1 LGHNA, CDR2 YSLEER. There are 15 residues in the CDR3. The CDR3 sequence is CASSQGTGALYGYTF. DNA for the CDR3: TGCGCCAGCAGCCAAGGTACAGGGGCTCTATATGGCTACACCTTC.

This clonotype occurred a few times. This rearrangement joins TRBV29-1 to TRBJ2-2; TRBD2 might be the D (6 bases). The V and J ends lost 4 bases and 3 bases respectively, with 15 bases between them. CDR1 is SQVTM, CDR2 ANQGSEA, per germline. This CDR3 contains 15 residues. The DNA for the CDR3 is TGCAGCGTTGGAGGAGGGAAGGAGGACACCGGGGAGCTGTTTTTT. Residues: CSVGGGKEDTGELFF.

The rearrangement joins TRBV25-1 to TRBJ2-7; no clear D gene. Germline V gene sequence: CDR1 MGHDK, CDR2 SYGVNS. CDR3 size: 14 residues. Trimming stripped 2 bases from V and 7 bases from J, with 15 bases between. Here the CDR3 DNA reads TGTGCCAGCAGTGAAAGACCGGAGTACTTGGAGCAGTACTTC. Amino acids: CASSERPEYLEQYF.

About this clonotype: The junction does not match germline at one end; this may be a read error. The chain joins TRBV7-2 to TRBJ2-5; D possibly uses TRBD1 or TRBD2 (5 bases each). The CDR3 consists of 14 residues. Germline V gene lookup returns CDR1 SGHTA and CDR2 FQGNSA. For the CDR3, the DNA is TGTGCCAGCAGCTGGGGACGGTACCAGGAGACCCAGTACTTC. Translation gives CASSWGRYQETQYF.